This T cell receptor beta chain was sequenced in a study of blood T cell repertoires in COVID-19 (dated by TCRdb to 2019 to 2021). Describing the broader study: The collaborator samples originated in the United States, Italy and Spain and spanned the acute and convalescent phases of COVID-19. The prospective study material was composed of cDNA or gDNA derived from T cells, B-cell-depleted T cells, or PBMCs. Subjects who had been exposed to COVID-19, were actively infected with it, or had recovered from it provided the deeply sampled blood TCRbeta repertoires that made up the dataset. The repertoires were released in a freely available public database meant as a resource for research on the immune response to SARS-CoV-2. Samples came from the ongoing ImmuneRACE study (first 160 participants) plus 1,254 subjects from 6 global collaborators. Nearly every sample came with metadata listing a de-identified subject ID, COVID-19 status, age in years and sex. Where HLA class I and class II types were available, the types were taken from metadata supplied by the sample provider, not from assay-based typing. Study-wide findings and limitations: The amount of clinical and demographic metadata varied by source and participant and was provided uncurated.

The immunoSEQ Assay, a bias-controlled multiplex PCR, was used to amplify TCRbeta CDR3 regions from genomic DNA. The study's own analysis went as follows. The number of nucleated cells in each sample was estimated by amplification of reference gene primers within the assay. To quantify the absolute abundance of each unique TCRbeta CDR3 rearrangement, sequence reads were collapsed and filtered. For each sample, productive Simpson clonality was calculated by taking the square root of Simpson's diversity index across productive rearrangements. The table was pulled from immuneACCESS by TCRdb, which kept in-frame rearrangements only. Such tables lose some clones; where checked, under half of the loss comes from unresolved V genes, and the rest has no known cause. That table furnishes V, J and clone size, whereas the DNA furnished D and trimming. The sample table holds a few hundred thousand clones, of which 75% to 90% were seen once. Roughly 2.9% of the sample rests with the top ten.

This clone showed up just once. The clone's antigen remains unknown. Per-base qualities were not stored, and no clone one base away is much larger. The CDR3, cysteine through phenylalanine, is 17 amino acids long. CDR3 DNA only is kept here, 51 bases in frame from base 1. After removal of 3 bases from V and 8 bases from J, the junction retains 15 bases not matched to a gene. The germline V gene specifies SGHAT as CDR1 and FQNNGV as CDR2. In Seattle, one collaborating source enrolled patients while the infection was active and tracked those patients longitudinally over the course of disease. Each collaborating institution followed its own protocols to collect whole blood in K2EDTA tubes. For TCRbeta analysis, collaborators shipped samples as frozen whole blood, isolated PBMCs, or DNA extracted from either of those sample types.

The sequence is built from TRBV11-2 and TRBJ1-4; 7 nucleotides in the junction match TRBD1. Input material: peripheral blood. The origin of this receptor is a woman aged 25 to 39 with COVID-19, enrolled during active disease. The bases read TGTGCCAGCAGCTTCGGACAGGATCGTTTCGAGGGAGAAAAACTGTTTTTT. Translated, it reads CASSFGQDRFEGEKLFF.